A single sample gave rise to the 5 T cell receptor beta chains below, sequenced in a study of T cells after yellow fever vaccination. TCRdb reprocessed the 5' RACE reads with MiXCR, giving one entry per CDR3 protein. The sample yields hundreds of thousands of distinct CDR3 sequences, under 15% seen once. The material sequenced was CD4+ T cells sorted from PBMCs, taken 15 days after the yellow fever booster vaccination. The receptors were sampled from a man aged 18 to 30 who received the YFV17D yellow fever vaccine.

The chain carries TRBV7-9 and TRBJ2-3; possibly TRBD1 for D (6 bases). The germline CDR1 and CDR2 sequences are SEHNR and FQNEAQ (reference sequence). The V end lost 5 bases, the J end lost 2 bases, and 11 bases lay between the germline ends. This CDR3 contains 14 residues. CDR3: CASSEGVLTDTQYF. CDR3 DNA sequence: TGTGCCAGCAGCGAGGGGGTTCTCACAGATACGCAGTATTTT.

This clonotype was observed a handful of times. V is TRBV4-2 and J is TRBJ2-3; 8 bases fit TRBD2. The CDR3 totals 16 residues. With 4 bases clipped from V and 5 bases from J, the junction kept 11 bases outside the gene matches. Germline V gene sequence: CDR1 LGHNA, CDR2 YNFKEQ. This CDR3 is CASSRSTGGHGDTQYF. For the CDR3, the DNA is TGTGCCAGCAGCCGGTCTACGGGGGGGCATGGAGATACGCAGTATTTT.

This clonotype was seen repeatedly, ten times or more. The chain joins TRBV5-6 to TRBJ1-2; D ambiguous. CDR1 is SGHDT and CDR2 is YYEEEE in the germline V gene. V gave up 0 bases and J gave up 8 bases, with 14 bases separating them. CDR3 length: 14 residues. CDR3 bases: TGTGCCAGCAGCTTGGCGCCGGCCCTCGGGGGCTACACCTTC. Translating gives CASSLAPALGGYTF.

The genes are TRBV28 and TRBJ1-1, with D tentatively TRBD1 (5 bases). Germline V gene sequence: CDR1 MDHEN, CDR2 SYDVKM. This CDR3 spans 11 amino acids. V lost 7 bases to trimming and J lost 3 bases, with 6 bases between them. The CDR3 loop reads CASTGYTEAFF. The CDR3 region has the DNA TGTGCCAGCACAGGGTACACTGAAGCTTTCTTT.

This chain joins TRBV20-1 and TRBJ2-1; D remains ambiguous. V was cut by 6 bases and J by 7 bases, with 10 bases left in between. Germline CDR1 reads DFQATT; CDR2 reads SNEGSKA (reference sequence). The CDR3 is 11 residues long. CDR3: CSATLGNEQFF. The CDR3 DNA reads TGCAGTGCAACTCTAGGAAATGAGCAGTTCTTC.